In this sample, the clone carrying this T cell receptor (beta chain) turned up once. The antigen remains unidentified. The data were taken from a study of T cell repertoires in cytomegalovirus infection. Across the whole study: As its CMV epitopes, the study selected recently identified HLA-C-restricted and well-studied HLA-B-restricted targets.

The germline gives CDR1 SQVTM, CDR2 ANQGSEA. The length of the CDR3 is 14 residues. Trimming shortened V by 0 bases and J by 4 bases, and 12 bases separated the two germline ends. Via MiXCR, TCRdb re-called the reads, giving one row per CDR3 protein. Of roughly 150,000 distinct CDR3 sequences in the sample, around 30% are singletons; the top ten hold around half. The sequencing here drew on CD8+ T cells from cultured PBMCs, taken from culture after CMV antigen stimulation. This clonotype was obtained from a human donor in good health (CMV status not recorded). Some clones in this sample may be carry-over from other donors' samples. This rearrangement joins TRBV29-1 to TRBJ1-2; D possibly corresponds to TRBD1 (6 bases). CDR3 residues: CSVEDGGHGYGYTF. The DNA of the CDR3 is TGCAGCGTTGAAGACGGGGGGCACGGCTATGGCTACACCTTC.